This is a list of T cell receptor beta chains from one sample in a study of immune evolution from preneoplasia to lung adenocarcinoma. The repertoire was sequenced with immunoSEQ multiplex PCR; TCRdb's copy has only in-frame clones and lacks some. Among roughly 10,000 clones listed, 88% were seen once. The specimen sequenced was FFPE invasive lung adenocarcinoma tissue. The source of these receptors is a person between 65 and 79 years old with invasive lung adenocarcinoma. Some clones in this sample may be carry-over from other donors' samples. Both conserved end residues are part of each CDR3. D genes are given only for firm matches. Some rows have no size entry. The others give once, few or many, or a class for an expanded clone.

size | J | V | D | DNA | CDR3
- | TRBJ1-2 | TRBV11-2 | - | TGTGCCAGCAGCTTAGTAGGACAAAACTATGGCTACACCTTC | CASSLVGQNYGYTF
- | TRBJ2-1 | TRBV19 | TRBD1 | TGTGCCAGTAGCCCGACAGGGGGCGGTGAGCAGTTCTTC | CASSPTGGGEQFF
- | TRBJ1-1 | TRBV5-1 | - | TGCGCCAGCAGCTTGGGGGGAGCCAGGAACACTGAAGCTTTCTTT | CASSLGGARNTEAFF
- | TRBJ2-5 | TRBV5-4 | - | TGTGCCAGCAGCCCCCAGGGGAAAGAAGAGACCCAGTACTTC | CASSPQGKEETQYF
- | TRBJ2-3 | TRBV5-1 | - | TGCGCCAGCAGCTGGGACAAAGGCTCAGATACGCAGTATTTT | CASSWDKGSDTQYF
- | TRBJ1-1 | TRBV28 | TRBD1 | TGTGCCAGCAGAACGACAGGGCTAGCTTTCTTT | CASRTTGLAFF
- | TRBJ1-2 | TRBV5-1 | - | TGCGCCAGCAGCTACTTGCTGGGAGCGGACGATGGCTACACCTTC | CASSYLLGADDGYTF
- | TRBJ1-1 | TRBV18 | TRBD1 | TGTGCCAGCTCACCATGGGGCGACAGGGGGAACACTGAAGCTTTCTTT | CASSPWGDRGNTEAFF
- | TRBJ1-1 | TRBV28 | - | TGTGCCAGCAGTTTAGATATGAACACTGAAGCTTTCTTT | CASSLDMNTEAFF
- | TRBJ1-2 | TRBV9 | TRBD1 | TGTGCCAGCAGCGCAGGGACAGGGACTGGCTACACCTTC | CASSAGTGTGYTF
once | TRBJ2-3 | TRBV29-1 | - | TGCAGCGTTGAGGGCACAGATACGCAGTATTTT | CSVEGTDTQYF
- | TRBJ1-2 | TRBV29-1 | TRBD1 | TGCAGCGTTGAACAGGGGGCAGTTGGCTACACCTTC | CSVEQGAVGYTF
- | TRBJ1-5 | TRBV7-9 | - | TGTGCCAGCAGCACTACGACAGGTAATAGCAATCAGCCCCAGCATTTT | CASSTTTGNSNQPQHF
- | TRBJ2-5 | TRBV30 | - | TGTGCCTGGAGTGTATCGGAGACCCAGTACTTC | CAWSVSETQYF
once | TRBJ1-1 | TRBV29-1 | - | TGCAGCGTTGAGGGGGCGGACACTGAAGCTTTCTTT | CSVEGADTEAFF
- | TRBJ2-2 | TRBV27 | - | TGTGCCAGCAGTTCAGGGTGGGACACCGGGGAGCTGTTTTTT | CASSSGWDTGELFF
- | TRBJ2-3 | TRBV4-1 | - | TGCGCCAGCAGCCCCCTTTGGGGGCTGAGCACAGATACGCAGTATTTT | CASSPLWGLSTDTQYF
few | TRBJ1-1 | TRBV30 | - | TGTGCCTGTCGGACCGGGACGAACACTGAAGCTTTCTTT | CACRTGTNTEAFF
- | TRBJ1-4 | TRBV7-9 | TRBD1 | TGTGCCAGCAGCTCAGACAGGGGCGGTAATGAAAAACTGTTTTTT | CASSSDRGGNEKLFF
- | TRBJ1-2 | TRBV4-1 | TRBD1 | TGCGCCAGCAGCCAAGGGGCAGGGGGCGAGGGGTACGATGGCTACACCTTC | CASSQGAGGEGYDGYTF
- | TRBJ1-1 | TRBV6-5 | TRBD1 | TGTGCCAGCAGTTACTTGGCAGGGGGCTGGAACACTGAAGCTTTCTTT | CASSYLAGGWNTEAFF
once | TRBJ1-1 | TRBV5-1 | - | TGCGCCAGCAGCATTGGGGGTTCGGGCACTGAAGCTTTCTTT | CASSIGGSGTEAFF
- | TRBJ2-2 | TRBV30 | TRBD2 | TGTGCCTGGAGTGTAAAGGGTCAGCGGGGGGTCACCGGGGAGCTGTTTTTT | CAWSVKGQRGVTGELFF
- | TRBJ2-7 | TRBV9 | - | TGTGCCAGCAGCGTAGCCGTAGGGGCCTACGAGCAGTACTTC | CASSVAVGAYEQYF
- | TRBJ1-3 | TRBV15 | - | TGTGCCACCAGCAGAGATAGGGGGTTTGGAAACACCATATATTTT | CATSRDRGFGNTIYF
- | TRBJ1-1 | TRBV6-5 | - | TGTGCCAGCAGTTACGAGACAGTTAAACCCGAAGCTTTCTTT | CASSYETVKPEAFF
- | TRBJ2-3 | TRBV29-1 | TRBD1 | TGCAGCGTGAGCACAGGGGGCGGGATAAGGACAGATACGCAGTATTTT | CSVSTGGGIRTDTQYF
- | TRBJ1-1 | TRBV11-2 | - | TGTGCCAGCAGCATGACAGGTACGATGCAGACTGAAGCTTTCTTT | CASSMTGTMQTEAFF
- | TRBJ2-5 | TRBV2 | - | TGTGCCGGGGGGAAGATCCAAGAGACCCAGTACTTC | CAGGKIQETQYF
- | TRBJ2-7 | TRBV4-2 | - | TGTGCCAGCAGCCAAGATTTCCGGGGGGCTAACTACGAGCAGTACTTC | CASSQDFRGANYEQYF